These 6 T cell receptor beta chains share one sample of origin, sequenced in a study of control samples from healthy donors and cancer patients. Produced via immunoSEQ multiplex PCR; TCRdb's table is partial and in-frame only. In the table there are 70,000 to 100,000 clones, 91% of which are singletons. Sequencing input: blood. Receptor source: a man in his fifties in good health.

V usage is TRBV9 and J usage is TRBJ1-6, with D perhaps matching TRBD1 (5 bases). This CDR3 is built from 15 residues. Trimming removed 2 bases from V and 5 bases from J, with 11 bases in between. Germline lookup yields CDR1 SGDLS and CDR2 YYNGEE. CDR3 region: CASSVGTAHNSPLHF. The CDR3 DNA reads as TGTGCCAGCAGCGTTGGGACGGCCCATAATTCACCCCTCCACTTT.

The rearrangement links TRBV19 to TRBJ2-6; D ambiguous. The CDR3 is made up of 13 amino acids. CDR1 and CDR2 (germline): LNHDA, SQIVND (reference sequence). With 7 bases removed from V and 1 base from J, the gap between germline ends came to 5 bases. The CDR3: CASTLSGANVLTF. As DNA, the CDR3 is TGTGCCAGTACCTTGTCTGGGGCCAACGTCCTGACTTTC.

The chain joins TRBV7-9 to TRBJ2-2, with D possibly matching TRBD2 (6 bases). CDR3 length equals 16 residues. The V end was cut by 5 bases, the J end by 4 bases, with 17 bases between. The germline CDR1 and CDR2 sequences are SEHNR and FQNEAQ (reference sequence). As DNA, the CDR3 is TGTGCCAGCAGCGCCGGGACTCTCGGGGGCACCGGGGAGCTGTTTTTT. It is translated as CASSAGTLGGTGELFF.

V is TRBV27 and J is TRBJ1-6; D call uncertain. V lost 3 bases, J lost 12 bases, and 9 bases lay in between. Germline assignment: CDR1 MNHEY and CDR2 SMNVEV (reference sequence). The length of the CDR3 is 12 residues. The CDR3 nucleotides read TGTGCCAGCAGTTTTCGAGGATTACCCCTCCACTTT. It yields the protein CASSFRGLPLHF.

CDR3 DNA sequence: TGTGCCAGCAGCGTAGGGATGAACACTGAAGCTTTCTTT. Protein: CASSVGMNTEAFF. This rearrangement joins TRBV5-5 to TRBJ1-1; D gene unclear. From germline, CDR1 is SGHKS and CDR2 YYEKEE (reference sequence). The CDR3 extends over 13 amino acids. V lost 4 bases and J lost 0, with 7 bases in between.

This chain connects TRBV6-2 or TRBV6-3 to TRBJ2-2; 10 bases agree with TRBD1. CDR1 MNHEY and CDR2 SVGEGT come from the germline V gene. This CDR3 has 19 residues. Trimming removed 0 bases from V and 3 bases from J; junction bases left unmatched: 10. CDR3 protein: CASSYSGTGDTVYTGELFF. Written as DNA, the CDR3 is TGTGCCAGCAGTTACTCTGGGACAGGGGACACAGTATACACCGGGGAGCTGTTTTTT.